This record looks at one T cell receptor (beta chain) sequence and its context. The source of the sample is a study of blood T cell repertoires in COVID-19. As handled by the study authors: From reference gene primer amplification, estimates of nucleated cell counts were derived. The data were produced by immunoSEQ multiplex PCR, yet TCRdb's version contains in-frame clones alone and is incomplete. V and J calls plus clone size are reproduced from that table; the DNA served to infer D and trimming. The data contain about 210,000 clones, about 90% of them singletons. Germline V gives CDR1 KGHSH, CDR2 LQKENI. The length of the CDR3 is 17 residues. V lost 3 bases, J lost 2 bases, and 17 bases lay in between. Participant-given clinical history determined each cohort assignment.

The source material was PBMCs or T cells enriched from blood (not recorded which). The chain combines TRBV18 with TRBJ1-5, with D tentatively TRBD1 (5 bases). The receptor comes from a man aged 25 to 45 who had recovered from COVID-19. The CDR3 region is CASSPGGGTIGNQPQHF. The CDR3 bases are TGTGCCAGCTCACCGGGAGGAGGGACGATCGGCAATCAGCCCCAGCATTTT.